This T cell receptor (beta chain) was documented in a study of blood T cell repertoires in COVID-19. CDR3 length: 11 amino acids. The V end lost 4 bases, the J end lost 6 bases, and 7 bases lay between the germline ends. The data were produced by immunoSEQ multiplex PCR, yet TCRdb's version contains in-frame clones alone and is incomplete. The sample has hundreds of thousands of clones, 84% seen once. Sequencing was performed on peripheral blood. This TCR was recovered from a man aged 25 to 40 with active or convalescent COVID-19. This rearrangement joins TRBV5-7 to TRBJ1-1, with D unresolved. TRBV5-7 is known as an ORF, though its function is uncertain. Written as DNA, the CDR3 is TGTGCCAGCAGCCCCCTGTCTGAAGCTTTCTTT. The encoded protein is CASSPLSEAFF.